The 6 T cell receptor beta chains reported below all come from one sample, sequenced in a study of blood T cell repertoires in COVID-19. Using immunoSEQ multiplex PCR, the repertoire was profiled, and TCRdb retains in-frame clones only, with some absent. The profile covers approximately 180,000 clones, with around 84% appearing a single time and approximately 14% taken by the ten largest. The sequencing sample was made of PBMCs or T cells enriched from blood (not recorded which). These receptors originate from a man over 45 who had recovered from COVID-19.

This clone was seen at least ten times. The chain uses TRBV5-6 and TRBJ1-6, with 7 bases that match TRBD1. With 4 bases clipped from V and 10 bases from J, the junction kept 11 bases outside the gene matches. The germline gives CDR1 SGHDT, CDR2 YYEEEE. The CDR3 has 15 amino acids. The CDR3 sequence is CASSIRQGIVSPLHF. In DNA, the CDR3 is TGTGCCAGCAGCATCAGACAGGGAATTGTGTCACCCCTCCACTTT.

The chain joins TRBV5-1 to TRBJ1-1, with 7 positions matching TRBD1. The germline V gene has CDR1 SGHRS and CDR2 YFSETQ. With 6 bases clipped from V and 10 bases from J, the junction kept 6 bases outside the gene matches. The CDR3 has 11 amino acids. CDR3 region: CASTLGQLAFF. The DNA of the CDR3 is TGCGCCAGCACCCTGGGACAGCTAGCTTTCTTT.

V usage is TRBV11-2 and J usage is TRBJ2-1; 9 bases are a match to TRBD1. The CDR3 loop spans 15 amino acids. V lost 5 bases, J lost 0 bases, and 2 bases stayed unmatched. Germline loops: CDR1 SGHAT, CDR2 FQNNGV. CDR3 nucleotide sequence: TGTGCCAGCAGCAGGACAGGGGACTCCTACAATGAGCAGTTCTTC. Translation gives CASSRTGDSYNEQFF.

This chain joins TRBV19 and TRBJ1-5; 7 bases align to TRBD1. Germline CDR1 and CDR2: LNHDA and SQIVND (reference sequence). The CDR3 is 17 residues long. Germline trimming cut 4 bases from V and 6 bases from J; bases unmatched to any gene: 15. CDR3 region: CASSTDRPQKWGQPQHF. As DNA, the CDR3 is TGTGCCAGTAGTACGGACAGGCCTCAAAAGTGGGGTCAGCCCCAGCATTTT.

V is TRBV7-2 and J is TRBJ1-4; D is perhaps TRBD1 (6 bases). Trimming took 3 bases from V and 0 from J, leaving 11 bases between them. Germline loops: CDR1 SGHTA, CDR2 FQGNSA. The CDR3 spans 16 residues. The DNA for the CDR3 is TGTGCCAGCAGCTTGTGGACAGCAGCAACTAATGAAAAACTGTTTTTT. Amino acid sequence: CASSLWTAATNEKLFF.

The V gene is TRBV7-8, the J gene TRBJ2-3; 9 nucleotides agree with TRBD1. Unmatched junction bases numbered 14, after V lost 5 bases and J lost 5 bases. Germline-derived CDR1 and CDR2 are SGHVS and FQNEAQ. The CDR3 runs to 17 residues. CDR3 sequence: CASSVRNGDRAGDTQYF. The DNA for the CDR3 is TGTGCCAGCAGCGTAAGGAACGGGGACAGGGCGGGAGATACGCAGTATTTT.